This TCR beta chain was sequenced in a study of Graves' ophthalmopathy and Graves' hyperthyroidism. In its sample, this clonotype was seen many times. Amplification of TCR beta CDR3 regions used RNA transcripts. An initial RT-PCR round employing HTBI primers preceded a second-round multiplex PCR. TCRdb re-called the multiplex PCR reads with MiXCR, one entry per CDR3 protein. Here the sample spans 650,000 to 900,000 distinct CDR3 sequences, roughly 41% being singletons. The V gene lost 3 bases and the J gene lost 1 base, with 7 bases spanning the gap. Per the germline V gene, CDR1 is LNHDA and CDR2 is SQIVND (reference sequence). The CDR3 is made up of 14 amino acids.

The TCR originated in an adult man with Graves' ophthalmopathy. Sequencing used peripheral blood. The rearrangement joins TRBV19 to TRBJ1-5; D gene uncertain. The CDR3 DNA is TGTGCCAGTAGTATTGCGCAGAGCAATCAGCCCCAGCATTTT. Translation gives CASSIAQSNQPQHF.